A selection of T cell receptor beta chains follows, all from one sample in a study of blood T cell repertoires in COVID-19. The method was immunoSEQ multiplex PCR; TCRdb's version includes in-frame clones alone and lacks a portion of them. The repertoire holds fewer than 250,000 clones, with around four fifths as singletons. The specimen sequenced was peripheral blood. Receptor source: a man aged 45-60 years with active or convalescent COVID-19. Each CDR3 is given with its conserved first and last residue. Fields, in order: D gene, clone size, V gene, J gene, CDR3 protein, CDR3 DNA. The D gene is left open where the match is weak. The size entry is marked missing in some rows and otherwise reads once, few, many or a size class.

>-|-|TRBV18|TRBJ2-5
CASSQGSQETQYF
TGTGCCAGCTCACAGGGGTCCCAAGAGACCCAGTACTTC
>-|-|TRBV7-2|TRBJ2-5
CASSLVGSPETQYF
TGTGCCAGCAGCTTAGTCGGGAGCCCTGAGACCCAGTACTTC
>TRBD1|few|TRBV6-6|TRBJ1-2
CASSYDREGYTF
TGTGCCAGCAGTTACGACAGGGAGGGCTACACCTTC
>-|few|TRBV5-6|TRBJ1-1
CASSFGQPNTEAFF
TGTGCCAGCAGCTTCGGACAGCCAAACACTGAAGCTTTCTTT
>-|-|TRBV15|TRBJ2-1
CATSRVGQGRTNEQFF
TGTGCCACCAGCAGAGTCGGGCAGGGGAGAACCAATGAGCAGTTCTTC
>-|-|TRBV9|TRBJ2-5
CASSPGWGLETQYF
TGTGCCAGCAGCCCTGGCTGGGGGCTAGAGACCCAGTACTTC
>-|-|TRBV4-3|TRBJ1-3
CASSQDLKIGGRGNTIYF
TGCGCCAGCAGCCAAGATCTGAAAATCGGAGGGAGGGGAAACACCATATATTTT
>-|once|TRBV6-1|TRBJ1-5
CASSEVFYSNQPQHF
TGTGCCAGCAGTGAGGTCTTCTATAGCAATCAGCCCCAGCATTTT
>-|few|TRBV16|TRBJ1-1
CASSLNQGSTFF
TGTGCCAGCAGCCTAAATCAGGGGTCGACTTTCTTT
>-|-|TRBV5-1|TRBJ2-7
CASSLGDSSYEQYF
TGCGCCAGCAGCTTGGGCGATTCCTCCTACGAGCAGTACTTC
>TRBD1|-|TRBV6-1|TRBJ1-1
CASSVRDSRLNTEAFF
TGTGCCAGCAGTGTCCGGGACAGCCGTCTTAACACTGAAGCTTTCTTT
>TRBD1|-|TRBV15|TRBJ1-4
CATSRWGQSQNEKLFF
TGTGCCACCAGCAGATGGGGACAGTCACAAAATGAAAAACTGTTTTTT
>-|once|TRBV21-1|TRBJ1-2
CASSNCRQGANYGYTF
TGTGCCAGCAGCAACTGCCGACAGGGAGCTAACTATGGCTACACCTTC
>-|-|TRBV28|TRBJ1-5
CAIRQFSNQPQHF
TGTGCCATCCGACAGTTTAGCAATCAGCCCCAGCATTTT
>TRBD2|-|TRBV2|TRBJ2-7
CASSEASGSIEQYF
TGTGCCAGCAGTGAGGCCAGCGGGAGTATCGAGCAGTACTTC
>TRBD2|-|TRBV6-5|TRBJ2-7
CASRERGPYEQYF
TGTGCCAGCAGAGAGCGGGGACCCTACGAGCAGTACTTC
>TRBD1|once|TRBV6-1|TRBJ2-5
CASSEGGGRETQYF
TGTGCCAGCAGTGAAGGAGGGGGCAGAGAGACCCAGTACTTC
>-|-|TRBV7-9|TRBJ1-2
CASSPPGVGDYGYTF
TGTGCCAGCAGCCCACCCGGCGTGGGAGACTATGGCTACACCTTC
>TRBD2|-|TRBV9|TRBJ2-1
CASSARSSGDNEQFF
TGTGCCAGCAGCGCACGAAGTAGCGGGGACAATGAGCAGTTCTTC
>-|few|TRBV18|TRBJ1-3
CASSQAGAYSGNTIYF
TGTGCCAGCTCACAAGCAGGGGCTTACTCTGGAAACACCATATATTTT
>-|-|TRBV15|TRBJ1-1
CATSRDGWGQNTEAFF
TGTGCCACCAGCAGAGATGGGTGGGGGCAGAACACTGAAGCTTTCTTT
>-|-|TRBV19|TRBJ2-7
CASSPEIRGDEQYF
TGTGCCAGTAGTCCAGAGATAAGGGGCGACGAGCAGTACTTC
>TRBD1|-|TRBV2|TRBJ1-1
CASSGHRGRGWDTEAFF
TGTGCCAGCAGTGGGCACAGGGGACGCGGTTGGGACACTGAAGCTTTCTTT
>-|-|TRBV7-9|TRBJ2-3
CASSPTRRFTDTQYF
TGTGCCAGCAGTCCCACCCGGCGGTTCACAGATACGCAGTATTTT
>-|once|TRBV4-3|TRBJ1-1
CASSQGSEGTRTEAFF
TGCGCCAGCAGCCAAGGAAGTGAGGGTACAAGGACTGAAGCTTTCTTT
>-|-|TRBV30|TRBJ2-2
CAWNGRAGRELFF
TGTGCCTGGAACGGCAGGGCTGGTAGGGAGCTGTTTTTT
>-|-|TRBV30|TRBJ1-2
CAWTTPGVKEDGYTF
TGTGCCTGGACGACGCCCGGGGTGAAAGAAGATGGCTACACCTTC
>TRBD2|-|TRBV9|TRBJ2-1
CASSAGTSGPIYNEQFF
TGTGCCAGCAGCGCCGGGACTAGCGGGCCTATTTACAATGAGCAGTTCTTC
>-|-|TRBV25-1|TRBJ2-1
CASLPLADAFNEQFF
TGTGCCAGCCTACCCCTAGCCGACGCCTTCAATGAGCAGTTCTTC
>TRBD2|-|TRBV11-2|TRBJ2-3
CASSWTSSTDTQYF
TGTGCCAGCAGCTGGACTAGCAGCACAGATACGCAGTATTTT
>-|-|TRBV30|TRBJ2-7
CAWSVTGNEQYF
TGTGCCTGGAGTGTAACCGGGAACGAGCAGTACTTC
>TRBD1|many|TRBV28|TRBJ1-2
CASSQGAADYGYTF
TGTGCCAGCAGTCAGGGGGCGGCGGACTATGGCTACACCTTC
>-|-|TRBV7-9|TRBJ2-5
CASSLAHLASETQYF
TGTGCCAGCAGCTTAGCCCACCTAGCGTCCGAGACCCAGTACTTC